This T cell receptor (beta chain) was identified in a study of molecular identifiers for immune sequencing clone quantification. The V gene lost 0 bases and the J gene lost 5 bases, with 8 bases spanning the gap. Looked up from germline, CDR1 is SGHRS and CDR2 is YFSETQ. The CDR3 totals 13 residues. TCRdb analysed the PCR reads with MiXCR anew, one entry per CDR3 protein. Altogether roughly 300,000 distinct CDR3 sequences are present, over 20% being singletons, with the ten largest covering approximately 0.74%. Source material: naive CD8+ T cells from blood, with Jurkat cell RNA spiked in. Subset given: FACS-sorted CD8+CD4-CCR7+CD45RA+ naive T cells. The chain employs TRBV5-1 and TRBJ2-5, with D uncertain. This receptor was taken from a human donor in good health. Some libraries in this study had Jurkat cell RNA spiked in. This CDR3 reads CASSLVLWETQYF. In DNA form, the CDR3 reads TGCGCCAGCAGCTTGGTACTGTGGGAGACCCAGTACTTC.